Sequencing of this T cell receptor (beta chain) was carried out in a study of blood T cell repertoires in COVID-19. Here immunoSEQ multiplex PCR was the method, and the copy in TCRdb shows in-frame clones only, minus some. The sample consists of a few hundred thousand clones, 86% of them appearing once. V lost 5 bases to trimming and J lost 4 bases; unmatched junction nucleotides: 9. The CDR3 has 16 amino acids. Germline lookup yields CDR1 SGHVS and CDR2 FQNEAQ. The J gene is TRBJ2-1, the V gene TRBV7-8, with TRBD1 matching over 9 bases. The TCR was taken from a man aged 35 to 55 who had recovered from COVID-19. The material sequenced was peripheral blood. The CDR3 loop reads CASSLSPGQGYNEQFF. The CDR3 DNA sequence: TGTGCCAGCAGCCTATCCCCGGGACAGGGTTACAATGAGCAGTTCTTC.